Shown below are 12 T cell receptor beta chains from a single sample sequenced in a study of blood T cell repertoires in COVID-19. The data were produced by immunoSEQ multiplex PCR, yet TCRdb's version contains in-frame clones alone and is incomplete. The sample has about 400,000 clones, 70% to 90% seen once. Specimen: peripheral blood. The source of these receptors is a human donor in a cohort sampled during active COVID-19.

The chain carries TRBV3-1 (or the pseudogene TRBV3-2) and TRBJ1-2; D not resolved. The germline V gene has CDR1 LGHDT and CDR2 YNNKEL (reference sequence). V lost 1 base and J lost 1, with 10 bases in between. This CDR3 has 15 residues. The CDR3 DNA is TGTGCCAGCAGCCAAGGACCGGGGAATAACTATGGCTACACCTTC. This sequence encodes CASSQGPGNNYGYTF.

The chain combines TRBV29-1 with TRBJ1-1, with unresolved D. V was cut by 5 bases and J by 4 bases, with 17 bases left in between. Germline V gene data show CDR1 as SQVTM and CDR2 as ANQGSEA. The CDR3 contains 14 residues. The CDR3 DNA follows: TGCAGCGTTATAAGCGGGAACTGGGGCACTGAAGCTTTCTTT. It translates to CSVISGNWGTEAFF.

The rearrangement uses TRBV7-3 and TRBJ2-7, with 10 positions matching TRBD1. V shed 0 bases and J 4 bases; nucleotides not matched to a gene: 3. The CDR3 length is 15 residues. Germline V CDR1 and CDR2: SGHTA, FQGTGA. CDR3 sequence (DNA): TGTGCCAGCAGCTTAACGGGGACAGGGGCTTACGAGCAGTACTTC. Its translation: CASSLTGTGAYEQYF.

This chain links TRBV5-5 with TRBJ2-7; 7 bases agree with TRBD1. Looked up from germline, CDR1 is SGHKS and CDR2 is YYEKEE (reference sequence). V dropped 4 bases and J dropped 1; count of bases not matched to a gene: 5. The CDR3 length is 14 residues. CDR3 coding DNA: TGTGCCAGCAGCCCCTCGGACAGGTCCTACGAGCAGTACTTC. It codes for CASSPSDRSYEQYF.

Here the CDR3 reads CASRPTGGSQPQHF. Written as DNA, the CDR3 is TGTGCCAGCAGACCGACAGGGGGCAGTCAGCCCCAGCATTTT. This rearrangement joins TRBV6-5 to TRBJ1-5; 10 positions match TRBD1. Germline CDR1 and CDR2: MNHEY and SVGAGI. CDR3 length equals 14 residues. V lost 6 bases and J lost 6; bases outside the gene matches: 5.

This clone was seen once. The V gene is TRBV7-8, the J gene TRBJ1-6, with 9 nucleotides matching TRBD1. The CDR3 loop spans 15 amino acids. The J segment lost 7 bases and the V segment lost 8 bases, leaving 9 bases of the junction unmatched. Germline V gives CDR1 SGHVS, CDR2 FQNEAQ. CDR3 loop: CASGPPGQGNSPLHF. The CDR3, as DNA: TGTGCCAGCGGACCACCGGGACAGGGAAATTCACCCCTCCACTTT. Filled out from reference TRBV7-8 and TRBJ1-6, the complete variable domain reads GAGVSQSPRYKVAKRGQDVALRCDPISGHVSLFWYQQALGQGPEFLTYFQNEAQLDKSGLPSDRFFAERPEGSVSTLKIQRTQQEDSAVYLCASGPPGQGNSPLHFGNGTRLTVT.

The chain employs TRBV30 and TRBJ1-4; TRBD1 might be the D (5 bases). The germline V and J ends were trimmed by 5 bases and 4 bases, with 14 bases remaining between them. Germline-derived CDR1 and CDR2 are GTSNPN and SVGIG (reference sequence). The CDR3 loop spans 14 amino acids. The DNA for the CDR3 is TGTGCCTGGGGGAGACAGATTTTTAATGAAAAACTGTTTTTT. It is translated as CAWGRQIFNEKLFF. The whole variable domain, filled in from reference TRBV30 and TRBJ1-4, reads SQTIHQWPATLVQPVGSPLSLECTVEGTSNPNLYWYRQAAGRGLQLLFYSVGIGQISSEVPQNLSASRPQDRQFILSSKKLLLSDSGFYLCAWGRQIFNEKLFFGSGTQLSVL.

The chain carries TRBV5-1 and TRBJ1-1; TRBD1 agrees at 8 bases. V trimming: 4 bases; J trimming: 1 base; junction bases outside the gene matches: 6. Germline V gene lookup returns CDR1 SGHRS and CDR2 YFSETQ. This CDR3 comprises 15 residues. The CDR3 DNA reads TGCGCCAGCAGCCCCGACAGGGGAGGGAACACTGAAGCTTTCTTT. Residues: CASSPDRGGNTEAFF.

The V gene is TRBV30, the J gene TRBJ1-3; 7 bases are shared with TRBD1. Germline CDR1 and CDR2: GTSNPN and SVGIG (reference sequence). The junction had 10 bases not matched to a gene; V was cut back by 5 bases and J by 0 bases. This CDR3 spans 16 amino acids. CDR3 DNA: TGTGCCTGGGAGAGGGGGCAACGGGGCTCTGGAAACACCATATATTTT. Its protein product is CAWERGQRGSGNTIYF.

This clone was counted once. The chain employs TRBV5-6 and TRBJ2-5; D unresolved. The CDR3 has 14 residues. The V gene's germline CDR1 is SGHDT and CDR2 YYEEEE. Trimming removed 0 bases from V and 2 bases from J, with 8 bases in between. The CDR3 DNA reads as TGTGCCAGCAGCTTGGGGCAAAATCAAGAGACCCAGTACTTC. Translated: CASSLGQNQETQYF.

The chain combines TRBV11-2 with TRBJ2-5, with 9 bases aligning to TRBD2. CDR3 length: 17 residues. The ends lost 2 bases at V and 5 bases at J; junction bases unmatched: 12. The germline gives CDR1 SGHAT, CDR2 FQNNGV. The CDR3 reads CASSLLPGRGGAETQYF. CDR3 coding DNA: TGTGCCAGCAGCTTATTGCCGGGGCGGGGGGGAGCCGAGACCCAGTACTTC.

This chain joins TRBV5-1 and TRBJ2-1, with TRBD1 matching over 7 bases. The CDR3 has 14 amino acids. Germline loops: CDR1 SGHRS, CDR2 YFSETQ. Losses at the gene ends were 0 bases for V and 8 bases for J; bases not matched to a gene: 5. The DNA for the CDR3 is TGCGCCAGCAGCTTGGTCGGGCAGGGGGATGAGCAGTTCTTC. This gives the protein CASSLVGQGDEQFF.